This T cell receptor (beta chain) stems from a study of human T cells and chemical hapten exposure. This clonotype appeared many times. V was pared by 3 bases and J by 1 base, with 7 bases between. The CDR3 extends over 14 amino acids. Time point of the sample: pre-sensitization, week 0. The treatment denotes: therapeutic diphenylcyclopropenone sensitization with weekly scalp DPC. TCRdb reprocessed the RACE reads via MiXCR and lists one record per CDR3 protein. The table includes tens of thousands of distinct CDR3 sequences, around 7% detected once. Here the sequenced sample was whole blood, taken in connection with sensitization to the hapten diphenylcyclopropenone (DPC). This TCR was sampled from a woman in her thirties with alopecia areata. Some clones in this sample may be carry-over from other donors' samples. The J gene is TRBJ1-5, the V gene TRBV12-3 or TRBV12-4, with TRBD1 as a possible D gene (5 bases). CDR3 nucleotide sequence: TGTGCCAGCAGTTTCCGGGGGAGCAATCAGCCCCAGCATTTT. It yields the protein CASSFRGSNQPQHF.